These T cell receptor beta chains were read from a single sample in a study of PD-1 blockade in classical Hodgkin lymphoma. TCRdb keeps only in-frame clones here, not all; method: immunoSEQ multiplex PCR. The table lists around 23,000 clones, roughly 77% of them singletons. This specimen consisted of peripheral blood mononuclear cells (PBMCs), obtained before the second cycle of nivolumab. The receptors derive from a human donor with classical Hodgkin lymphoma. CDR3s include the opening cysteine and the closing phenylalanine or tryptophan. A D gene is named only where the DNA matches it firmly. The size field is filled for only some rows; it gives once, few, many or a size class.

TRBJ2-3,.,.,TRBV4-1,CASSQYAADTQYF,TGCGCCAGCAGCCAATATGCGGCAGATACGCAGTATTTT
TRBJ2-2,.,.,TRBV2,CASVVETNTGELFF,TGTGCCAGCGTGGTAGAGACTAACACCGGGGAGCTGTTTTTT
TRBJ1-4,.,.,TRBV19,CASRGALNEKLFF,TGTGCCAGTAGAGGCGCCCTGAATGAAAAACTGTTTTTT
TRBJ2-2,.,few,TRBV6-4,CASSQKGGTGELFF,TGTGCCAGCAGCCAAAAGGGGGGTACCGGGGAGCTGTTTTTT
TRBJ2-5,.,.,TRBV7-2,CASSPSPSGGALQETQYF,TGTGCCAGCAGCCCTTCCCCGAGCGGAGGCGCTCTTCAAGAGACCCAGTACTTC
TRBJ2-7,.,.,TRBV6-5,CASRPPGRSGYEQYF,TGTGCCAGCAGACCCCCGGGGCGGTCAGGCTACGAGCAGTACTTC
TRBJ2-2,.,.,TRBV4-1,CASSLVGITGELFF,TGCGCCAGCAGCCTAGTCGGGATCACCGGGGAGCTGTTTTTT
TRBJ2-7,TRBD1,.,TRBV4-2,CASSQGVQGNRHEQYF,TGTGCCAGCAGCCAAGGGGTACAGGGGAATCGCCACGAGCAGTACTTC
TRBJ2-3,TRBD2,few,TRBV7-6,CASGPLAGVTDTQYF,TGTGCCAGCGGTCCGCTAGCGGGGGTCACAGATACGCAGTATTTT
TRBJ1-4,TRBD1,.,TRBV7-1,CASSLVVWTGYEKLFF,TGTGCCAGCAGCCTGGTCGTCTGGACAGGGTACGAAAAACTGTTTTTT
TRBJ1-1,.,.,TRBV15,CATSQGWRTEAFF,TGTGCCACCAGCCAGGGATGGCGCACTGAAGCTTTCTTT
TRBJ2-1,.,few,TRBV6-6,CASSYDTTMNEQFF,TGTGCCAGCAGTTACGACACAACTATGAATGAGCAGTTCTTC
TRBJ2-5,TRBD2,once,TRBV4-3,CASSQDRGLAGETQYF,TGCGCCAGCAGCCAAGATAGGGGACTAGCGGGCGAGACCCAGTACTTC
TRBJ2-3,TRBD1,.,TRBV28,CASSFQDRGLTDTQYF,TGTGCCAGCAGTTTTCAGGACAGGGGGCTCACAGATACGCAGTATTTT
TRBJ2-1,TRBD2,once,TRBV10-2,CASGLAGGRDEQFF,TGCGCCAGTGGACTAGCGGGGGGTAGGGATGAGCAGTTCTTC
TRBJ1-2,TRBD1,.,TRBV27,CASSHRGRDYGYTF,TGTGCCAGCAGTCACAGGGGGCGCGACTATGGCTACACCTTC
TRBJ2-1,.,few,TRBV6-4,CASSDSGGPGERYGQFF,TGTGCCAGCAGTGACTCCGGGGGCCCAGGTGAGCGATATGGGCAGTTCTTC
TRBJ2-1,.,.,TRBV7-8,CASSAGHLNEQFF,TGTGCCAGCAGCGCCGGTCACCTCAATGAGCAGTTCTTC
TRBJ1-6,TRBD1,.,TRBV27,CASSPSTGNNSPLHF,TGTGCCAGCAGTCCGTCGACAGGGAACAATTCACCCCTCCACTTT
TRBJ1-6,.,once,TRBV27,CASSFSDGWNNSPLHF,TGTGCCAGCAGTTTCTCCGACGGGTGGAACAATTCACCCCTCCACTTT
TRBJ1-5,.,.,TRBV18,CASSPDANSNQPQHF,TGTGCCAGCTCACCGGACGCAAATAGCAATCAGCCCCAGCATTTT
TRBJ2-3,TRBD2,.,TRBV9,CASSGGLAGVDTQYF,TGTGCCAGCAGCGGGGGGCTAGCGGGAGTGGATACGCAGTATTTT
TRBJ2-3,.,.,TRBV27,CASSGHSTDTQYF,TGTGCCAGCTCGGGACACTCCACAGATACGCAGTATTTT
TRBJ1-4,TRBD1,.,TRBV5-4,CASSDLTGGNEKLFF,TGTGCCAGCAGCGATCTGACAGGGGGAAATGAAAAACTGTTTTTT
TRBJ1-5,.,.,TRBV28,CASRPDGGAGRQPQHF,TGTGCCAGCAGACCCGATGGGGGGGCCGGTCGTCAGCCCCAGCATTTT
TRBJ2-5,TRBD1,.,TRBV11-2,CASSLGLTGQETQYF,TGTGCCAGCAGCTTAGGGCTGACAGGGCAAGAGACCCAGTACTTC
TRBJ2-5,TRBD1,.,TRBV7-8,CASSPYRGRETQYF,TGTGCCAGCAGCCCTTACAGGGGCCGAGAGACCCAGTACTTC
TRBJ2-3,.,.,TRBV6-6,CATSKVGSSTDTQYF,TGTGCCACGTCAAAAGTAGGGTCTAGCACAGATACGCAGTATTTT
TRBJ2-1,TRBD2,.,TRBV6-6,CASSFFIAGIYNEQFF,TGTGCCAGCAGTTTTTTTATAGCGGGGATATACAATGAGCAGTTCTTC
TRBJ1-5,.,.,TRBV29-1,CSVAEGVLGNQPQHF,TGCAGCGTTGCGGAGGGGGTTTTAGGCAATCAGCCCCAGCATTTT
TRBJ1-5,.,.,TRBV6-1,CASSFGGAQHF,TGTGCCAGCAGTTTTGGAGGAGCCCAGCATTTT
TRBJ2-3,.,.,TRBV5-1,CASSLVPTGGNTQYF,TGCGCCAGCAGCTTGGTCCCGACAGGTGGAAATACGCAGTATTTT
TRBJ2-2,TRBD2,.,TRBV2,CASSEGLAGGASGRELFF,TGTGCCAGCAGCGAGGGACTAGCGGGAGGGGCAAGCGGAAGGGAGCTGTTTTTT
TRBJ2-1,TRBD2,.,TRBV7-8,CASSFSLAEPYNEQFF,TGTGCCAGCAGTTTTTCACTAGCGGAGCCCTACAATGAGCAGTTCTTC
TRBJ2-1,.,.,TRBV4-3,CASSIRTQTSYNEQFF,TGCGCCAGCAGCATAAGGACGCAGACTTCCTACAATGAGCAGTTCTTC
TRBJ2-5,.,.,TRBV9,CASSVDWGYETQYF,TGTGCCAGCAGCGTAGATTGGGGGTACGAGACCCAGTACTTC
TRBJ2-7,.,.,TRBV6-4,CASSDSPSEPYEQYF,TGTGCCAGCAGTGACTCGCCTAGCGAACCCTACGAGCAGTACTTC
TRBJ2-3,.,.,TRBV29-1,CSVERVGQYF,TGCAGCGTTGAGAGGGTTGGGCAGTATTTT
TRBJ1-2,TRBD1,.,TRBV19,CASTDPRTGTYGYTF,TGTGCCAGTACAGATCCAAGGACAGGGACCTATGGCTACACCTTC
TRBJ2-1,.,.,TRBV2,CASSTLSYNEQFF,TGTGCCAGCTCCACCCTATCCTACAATGAGCAGTTCTTC
TRBJ2-1,TRBD1,.,TRBV5-6,CASSTPGQGYNEQFF,TGTGCCAGCAGCACCCCGGGACAGGGCTACAATGAGCAGTTCTTC